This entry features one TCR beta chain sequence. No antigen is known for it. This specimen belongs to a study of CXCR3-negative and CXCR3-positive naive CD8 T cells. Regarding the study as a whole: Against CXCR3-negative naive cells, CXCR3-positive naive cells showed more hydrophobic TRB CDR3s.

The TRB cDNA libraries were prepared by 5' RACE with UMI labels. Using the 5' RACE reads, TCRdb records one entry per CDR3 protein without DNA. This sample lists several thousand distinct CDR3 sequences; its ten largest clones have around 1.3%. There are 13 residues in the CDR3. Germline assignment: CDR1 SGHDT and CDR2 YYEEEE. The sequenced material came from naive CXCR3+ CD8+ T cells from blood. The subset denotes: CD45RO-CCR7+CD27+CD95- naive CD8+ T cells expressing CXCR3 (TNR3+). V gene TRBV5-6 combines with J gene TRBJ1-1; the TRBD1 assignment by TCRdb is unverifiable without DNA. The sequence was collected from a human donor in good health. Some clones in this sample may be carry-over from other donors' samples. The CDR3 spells CASSTGQGPEAFF.